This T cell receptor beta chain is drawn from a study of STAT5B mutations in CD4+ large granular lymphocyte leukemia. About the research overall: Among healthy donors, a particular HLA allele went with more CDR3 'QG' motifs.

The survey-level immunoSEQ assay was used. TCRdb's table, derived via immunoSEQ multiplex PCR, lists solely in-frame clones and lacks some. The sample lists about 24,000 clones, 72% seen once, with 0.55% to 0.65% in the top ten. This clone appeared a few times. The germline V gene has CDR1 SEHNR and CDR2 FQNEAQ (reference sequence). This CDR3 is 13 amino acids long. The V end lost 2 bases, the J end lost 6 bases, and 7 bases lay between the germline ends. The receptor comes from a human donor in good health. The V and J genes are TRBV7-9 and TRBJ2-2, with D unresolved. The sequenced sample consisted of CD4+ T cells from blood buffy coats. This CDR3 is CASSLSNPGELFF. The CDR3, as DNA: TGTGCCAGCAGCTTATCAAACCCCGGGGAGCTGTTTTTT.